The clone carrying this T cell receptor beta chain has a count of ten or more. Its antigen is unknown. The data are from a study of CD8+CD57+ T cells in acquired aplastic anemia. Study findings and constraints: The number of CD8+ CDR3 sequences shared by patients and controls was twenty-nine.

By flow cytometry, patients selected for sequencing had shown an expansion of CD8+CD57+ cells. The junction had 9 bases not matched to a gene; V was cut back by 6 bases and J by 7 bases. Germline CDR1 is DFQATT and CDR2 is SNEGSKA (reference sequence). The length of the CDR3 is 12 residues. CDR3 and TCR beta VDJ profiling relied on genomic DNA as the template. TCRdb independently ran MiXCR on the reads; one entry per CDR3 protein. The sample lists some 120,000 distinct CDR3 sequences; almost 40% were seen once. The chain employs TRBV20-1 and TRBJ2-7, with 7 bases identical to TRBD1. Sample: sorted CD4+, CD8+, or CD8+CD57+ T cells (not recorded which) from PBMCs. This sequence originates from a human donor with aplastic anemia. The CDR3 DNA is TGCAGTGCAACGGACAGGTTAGGGGAGCAGTACTTC. It codes for CSATDRLGEQYF.